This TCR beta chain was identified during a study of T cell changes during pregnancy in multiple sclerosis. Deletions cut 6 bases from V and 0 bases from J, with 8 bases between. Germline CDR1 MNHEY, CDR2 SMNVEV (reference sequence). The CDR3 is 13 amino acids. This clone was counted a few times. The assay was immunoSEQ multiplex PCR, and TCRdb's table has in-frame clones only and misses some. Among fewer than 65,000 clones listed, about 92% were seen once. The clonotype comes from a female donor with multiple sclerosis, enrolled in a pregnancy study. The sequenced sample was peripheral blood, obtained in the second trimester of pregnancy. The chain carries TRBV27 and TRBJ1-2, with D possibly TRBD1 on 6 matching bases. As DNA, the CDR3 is TGTGCCAGCAGGGACAGTGCTAACTATGGCTACACCTTC. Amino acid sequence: CASRDSANYGYTF.